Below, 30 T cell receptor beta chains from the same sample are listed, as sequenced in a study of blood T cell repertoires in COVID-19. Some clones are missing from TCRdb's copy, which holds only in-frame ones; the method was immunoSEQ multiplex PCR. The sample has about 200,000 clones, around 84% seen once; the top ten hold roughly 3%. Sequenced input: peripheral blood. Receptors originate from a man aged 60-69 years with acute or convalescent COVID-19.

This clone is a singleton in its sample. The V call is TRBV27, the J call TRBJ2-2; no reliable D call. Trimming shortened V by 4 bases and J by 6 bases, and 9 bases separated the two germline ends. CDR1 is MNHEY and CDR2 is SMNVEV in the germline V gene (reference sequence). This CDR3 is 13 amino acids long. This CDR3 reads CASSSSAPGELFF. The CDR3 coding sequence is TGTGCCAGCAGTTCCAGTGCCCCCGGGGAGCTGTTTTTT.

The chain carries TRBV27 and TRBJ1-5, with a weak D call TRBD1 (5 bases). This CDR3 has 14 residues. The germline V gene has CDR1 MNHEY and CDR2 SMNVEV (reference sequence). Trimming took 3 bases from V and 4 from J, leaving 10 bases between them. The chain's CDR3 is CASSFRGKNQPQHF. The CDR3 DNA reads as TGTGCCAGCAGTTTCCGGGGGAAGAATCAGCCCCAGCATTTT.

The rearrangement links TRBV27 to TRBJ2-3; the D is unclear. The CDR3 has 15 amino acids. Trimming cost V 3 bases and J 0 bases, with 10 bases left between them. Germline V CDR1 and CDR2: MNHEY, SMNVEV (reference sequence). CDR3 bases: TGTGCCAGCAGTTTGCGCTTTACTAGCACAGATACGCAGTATTTT. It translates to CASSLRFTSTDTQYF.

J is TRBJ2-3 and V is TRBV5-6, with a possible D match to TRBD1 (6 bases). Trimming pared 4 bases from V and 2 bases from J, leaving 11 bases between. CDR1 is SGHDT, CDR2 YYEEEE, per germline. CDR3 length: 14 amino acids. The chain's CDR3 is CASSPQGPTDTQYF. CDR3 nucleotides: TGTGCCAGCAGCCCACAGGGTCCCACAGATACGCAGTATTTT.

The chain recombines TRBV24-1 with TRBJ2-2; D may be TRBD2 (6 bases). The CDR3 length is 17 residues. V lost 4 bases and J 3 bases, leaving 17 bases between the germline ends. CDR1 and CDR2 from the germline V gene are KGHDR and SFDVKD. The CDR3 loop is CATSDSGTPVDTGELFF. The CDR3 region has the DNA TGTGCCACCAGTGACTCCGGGACTCCGGTGGACACCGGGGAGCTGTTTTTT.

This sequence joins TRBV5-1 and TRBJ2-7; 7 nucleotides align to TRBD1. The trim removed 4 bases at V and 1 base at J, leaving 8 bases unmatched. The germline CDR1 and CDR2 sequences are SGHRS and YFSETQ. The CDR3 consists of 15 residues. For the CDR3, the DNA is TGCGCCAGCAGCGCCGACAGGGTCTCTTCCTACGAGCAGTACTTC. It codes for CASSADRVSSYEQYF.

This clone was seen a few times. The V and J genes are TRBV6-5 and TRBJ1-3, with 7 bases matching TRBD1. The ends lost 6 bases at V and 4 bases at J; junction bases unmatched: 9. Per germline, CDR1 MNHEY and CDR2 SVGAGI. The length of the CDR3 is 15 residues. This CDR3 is CASSLQGSYGNTIYF. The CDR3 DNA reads TGTGCCAGCAGCCTACAGGGGTCCTACGGAAACACCATATATTTT.

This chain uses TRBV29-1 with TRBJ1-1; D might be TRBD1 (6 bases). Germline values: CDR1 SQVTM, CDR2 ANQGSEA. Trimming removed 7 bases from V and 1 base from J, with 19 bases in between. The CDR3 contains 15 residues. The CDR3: CSGSSTGSKNTEAFF. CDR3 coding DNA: TGCAGCGGATCGTCGACAGGATCGAAGAACACTGAAGCTTTCTTT. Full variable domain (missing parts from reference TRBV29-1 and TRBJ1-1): SAVISQKPSRDICQRGTSLTIQCQVDSQVTMMFWYRQQPGQSLTLIATANQGSEATYESGFVIDKFPISRPNLTFSTLTVSNMSPEDSSIYLCSGSSTGSKNTEAFFGQGTRLTVV.

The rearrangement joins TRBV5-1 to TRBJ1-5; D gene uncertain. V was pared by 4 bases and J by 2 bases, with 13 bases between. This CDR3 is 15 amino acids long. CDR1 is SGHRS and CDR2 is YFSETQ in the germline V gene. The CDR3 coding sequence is TGCGCCAGCAGCCCTGGTGGCGGGGGCAATCAGCCCCAGCATTTT. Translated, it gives CASSPGGGGNQPQHF.

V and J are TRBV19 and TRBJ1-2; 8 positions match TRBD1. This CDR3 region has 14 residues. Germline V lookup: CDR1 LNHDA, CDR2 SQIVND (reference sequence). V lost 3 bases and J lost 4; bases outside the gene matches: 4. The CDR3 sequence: CASSMGQGAYGYTF. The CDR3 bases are TGTGCCAGTAGTATGGGTCAGGGGGCCTATGGCTACACCTTC.

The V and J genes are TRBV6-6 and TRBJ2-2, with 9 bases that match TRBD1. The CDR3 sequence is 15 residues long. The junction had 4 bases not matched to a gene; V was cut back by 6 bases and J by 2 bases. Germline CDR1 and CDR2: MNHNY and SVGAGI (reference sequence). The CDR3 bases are TGTGCCAGCAGGCTGGGACAGGGAAACACCGGGGAGCTGTTTTTT. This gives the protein CASRLGQGNTGELFF.

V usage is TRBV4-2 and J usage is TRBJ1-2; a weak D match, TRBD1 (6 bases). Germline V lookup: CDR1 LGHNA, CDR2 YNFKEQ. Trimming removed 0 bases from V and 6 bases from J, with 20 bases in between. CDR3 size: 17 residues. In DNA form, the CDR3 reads TGTGCCAGCAGCCAAGATTGGGCAGGGAAGGGGGTTAATGGCTACACCTTC. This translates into CASSQDWAGKGVNGYTF.

CDR3 nucleotide sequence: TGTGCCAGCAGCATTCCCGGGACAGGGGGCACAGATACGCAGTATTTT. Amino acid sequence: CASSIPGTGGTDTQYF. The gene calls are TRBV9 and TRBJ2-3, with 10 positions matching TRBD1. V lost 4 bases and J lost 1; bases outside the gene matches: 6. The CDR3 is made up of 16 amino acids. The germline gives CDR1 SGDLS, CDR2 YYNGEE.

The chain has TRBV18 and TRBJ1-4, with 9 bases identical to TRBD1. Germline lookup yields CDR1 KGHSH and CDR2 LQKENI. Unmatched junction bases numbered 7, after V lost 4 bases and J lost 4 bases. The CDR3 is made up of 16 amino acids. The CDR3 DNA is TGTGCCAGCTCACTTCTGACAGGGGGGAGTAATGAAAAACTGTTTTTT. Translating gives CASSLLTGGSNEKLFF.

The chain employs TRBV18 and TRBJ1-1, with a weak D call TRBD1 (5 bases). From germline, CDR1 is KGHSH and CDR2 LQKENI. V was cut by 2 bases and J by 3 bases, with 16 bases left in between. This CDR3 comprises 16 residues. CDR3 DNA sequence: TGTGCCAGCTCACCATCAGCGAGGGGAGGTGACACTGAAGCTTTCTTT. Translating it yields CASSPSARGGDTEAFF.

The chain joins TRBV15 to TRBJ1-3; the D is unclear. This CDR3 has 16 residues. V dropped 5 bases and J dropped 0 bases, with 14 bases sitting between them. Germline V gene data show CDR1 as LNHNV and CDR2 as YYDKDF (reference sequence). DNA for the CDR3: TGTGCCACCAGCCCCCACGGTGCGCCCTCTGGAAACACCATATATTTT. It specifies CATSPHGAPSGNTIYF.

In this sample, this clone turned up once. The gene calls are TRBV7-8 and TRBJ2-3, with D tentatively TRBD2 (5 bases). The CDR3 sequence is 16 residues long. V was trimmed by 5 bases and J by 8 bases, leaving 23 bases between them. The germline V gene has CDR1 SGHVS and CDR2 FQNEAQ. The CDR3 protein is CASSQEGSPGLGTQYF. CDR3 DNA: TGTGCCAGCAGCCAAGAGGGTTCTCCTGGCCTCGGTACGCAGTATTTT.

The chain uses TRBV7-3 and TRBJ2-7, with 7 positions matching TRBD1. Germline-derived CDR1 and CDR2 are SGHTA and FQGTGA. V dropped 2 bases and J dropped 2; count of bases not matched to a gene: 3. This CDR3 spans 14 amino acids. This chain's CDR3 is CASSLGTETYEQYF. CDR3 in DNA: TGTGCCAGCAGCTTAGGGACAGAGACCTACGAGCAGTACTTC.

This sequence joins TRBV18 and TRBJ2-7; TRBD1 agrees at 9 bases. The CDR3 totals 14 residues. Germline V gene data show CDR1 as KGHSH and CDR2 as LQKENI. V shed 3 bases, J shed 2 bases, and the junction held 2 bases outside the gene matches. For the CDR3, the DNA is TGTGCCAGCTCACCGGGACAGGGTACCTACGAGCAGTACTTC. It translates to CASSPGQGTYEQYF.

CDR3 nucleotides: TGTGCCAGCAGCCCTCAAACTAGCACAGATACGCAGTATTTT. The encoded protein is CASSPQTSTDTQYF. The rearrangement uses TRBV9 and TRBJ2-3; D uncertain. Germline CDR1 and CDR2: SGDLS and YYNGEE. This CDR3 comprises 14 residues. Trimming shortened V by 4 bases and J by 0 bases, and 9 bases separated the two germline ends.

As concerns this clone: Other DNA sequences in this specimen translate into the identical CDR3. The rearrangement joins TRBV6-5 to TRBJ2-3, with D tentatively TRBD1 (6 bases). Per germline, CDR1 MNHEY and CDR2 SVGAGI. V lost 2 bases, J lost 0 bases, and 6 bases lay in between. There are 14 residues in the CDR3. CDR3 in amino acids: CASSYGGSTDTQYF. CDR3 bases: TGTGCCAGCAGTTACGGGGGCAGCACAGATACGCAGTATTTT.

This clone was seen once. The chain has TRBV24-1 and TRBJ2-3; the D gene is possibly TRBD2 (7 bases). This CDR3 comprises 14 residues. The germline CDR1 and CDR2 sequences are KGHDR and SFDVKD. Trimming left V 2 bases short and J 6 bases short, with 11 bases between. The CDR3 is CATSDSGGLDTQYF. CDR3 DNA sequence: TGTGCCACCAGTGATTCGGGGGGCCTGGATACGCAGTATTTT.

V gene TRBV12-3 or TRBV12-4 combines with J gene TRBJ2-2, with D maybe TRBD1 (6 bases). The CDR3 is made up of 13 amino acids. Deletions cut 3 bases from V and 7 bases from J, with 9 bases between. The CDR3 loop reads CASSFKGGGELFF. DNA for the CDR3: TGTGCCAGCAGTTTTAAAGGGGGCGGGGAGCTGTTTTTT.

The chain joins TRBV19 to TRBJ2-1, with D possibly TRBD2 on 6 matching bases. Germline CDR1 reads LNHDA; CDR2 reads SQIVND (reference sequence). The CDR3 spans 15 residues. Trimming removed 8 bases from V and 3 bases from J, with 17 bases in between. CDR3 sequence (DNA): TGTGCCAGTTCATATTGGGGGGATTACTACAATGAGCAGTTCTTC. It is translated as CASSYWGDYYNEQFF.

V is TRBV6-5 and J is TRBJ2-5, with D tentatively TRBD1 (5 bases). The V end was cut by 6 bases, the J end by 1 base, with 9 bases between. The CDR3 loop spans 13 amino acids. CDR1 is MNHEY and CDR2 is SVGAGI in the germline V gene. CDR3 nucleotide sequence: TGTGCCAGCAGATTAGACAGCCAAGAGACCCAGTACTTC. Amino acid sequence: CASRLDSQETQYF.

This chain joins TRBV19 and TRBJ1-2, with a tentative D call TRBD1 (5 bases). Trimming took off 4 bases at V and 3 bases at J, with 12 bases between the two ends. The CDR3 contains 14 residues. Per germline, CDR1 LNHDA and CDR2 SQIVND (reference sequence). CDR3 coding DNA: TGTGCCAGTAGTAGTGGAGGGGCGCACTATGGCTACACCTTC. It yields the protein CASSSGGAHYGYTF.

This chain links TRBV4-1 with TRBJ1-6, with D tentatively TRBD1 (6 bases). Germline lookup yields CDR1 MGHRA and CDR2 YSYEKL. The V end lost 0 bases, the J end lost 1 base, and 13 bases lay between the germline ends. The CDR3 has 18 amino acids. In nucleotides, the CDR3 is TGCGCCAGCAGCCAAGAGGGCAGGGGCGCTTCCTATAATTCACCCCTCCACTTT. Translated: CASSQEGRGASYNSPLHF.

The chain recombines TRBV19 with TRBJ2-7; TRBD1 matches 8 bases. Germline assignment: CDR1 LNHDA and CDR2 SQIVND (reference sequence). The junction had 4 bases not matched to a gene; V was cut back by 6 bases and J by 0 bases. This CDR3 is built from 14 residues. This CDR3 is CASRTGVGSYEQYF. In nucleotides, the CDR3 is TGTGCCAGTAGGACAGGGGTGGGCTCCTACGAGCAGTACTTC.

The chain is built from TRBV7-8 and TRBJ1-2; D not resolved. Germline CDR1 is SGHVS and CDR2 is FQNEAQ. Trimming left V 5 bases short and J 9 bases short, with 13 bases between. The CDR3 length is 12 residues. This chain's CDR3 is CASSPDLRSYTF. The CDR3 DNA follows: TGTGCCAGCAGCCCAGACCTGAGGAGCTACACCTTC.

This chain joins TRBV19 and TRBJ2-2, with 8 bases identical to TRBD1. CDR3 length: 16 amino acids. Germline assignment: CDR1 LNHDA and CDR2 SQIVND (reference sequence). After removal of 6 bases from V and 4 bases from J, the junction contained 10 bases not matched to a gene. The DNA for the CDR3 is TGTGCCAGTAGCCACCGGACAGGGTTGCGCACCGGGGAGCTGTTTTTT. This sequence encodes CASSHRTGLRTGELFF.